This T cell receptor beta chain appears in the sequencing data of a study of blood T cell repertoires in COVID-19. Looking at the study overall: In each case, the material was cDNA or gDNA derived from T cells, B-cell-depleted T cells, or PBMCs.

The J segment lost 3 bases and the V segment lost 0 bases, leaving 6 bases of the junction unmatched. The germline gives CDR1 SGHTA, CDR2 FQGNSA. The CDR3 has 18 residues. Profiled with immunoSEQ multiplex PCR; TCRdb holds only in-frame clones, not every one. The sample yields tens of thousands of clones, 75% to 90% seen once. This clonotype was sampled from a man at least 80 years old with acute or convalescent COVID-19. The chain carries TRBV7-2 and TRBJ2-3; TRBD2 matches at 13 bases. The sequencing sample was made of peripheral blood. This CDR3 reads CASSLALAGGPRTDTQYF. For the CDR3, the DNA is TGTGCCAGCAGCTTAGCACTAGCGGGGGGGCCCAGAACAGATACGCAGTATTTT.